This TCR beta chain derives from a study of PD-1 blockade in classical Hodgkin lymphoma. Findings of the study overall: TCR diversity rose significantly by C4D1 in CD4+ but not CD8+ cells.

This sample's time point: cycle 4 day 1 (C4D1), after about 6 weeks of nivolumab. Each and every patient relapsed after autologous stem cell transplantation, and patients got differing brentuximab vedotin exposure. Details on this clone: Its antigen is unidentified.

Clones were sequenced by immunoSEQ multiplex PCR, and TCRdb holds only the in-frame ones, with some missing. The table lists some 96,000 clones, just over 90% of them singletons. Material: peripheral blood mononuclear cells (PBMCs), obtained before the fourth cycle of nivolumab. This receptor was identified in a human donor with classical Hodgkin lymphoma.

The CDR3 DNA is TGCGCCAGCAGCCACTTTTTGGCTAGGGTTCACTACGAGCAGTACTTC. Its translation is CASSHFLARVHYEQYF. This chain connects TRBV4-1 to TRBJ2-7; D ambiguous. V dropped 3 bases and J dropped 3 bases, with 18 bases sitting between them. CDR3 size: 16 residues. In germline, CDR1 is MGHRA, CDR2 YSYEKL.